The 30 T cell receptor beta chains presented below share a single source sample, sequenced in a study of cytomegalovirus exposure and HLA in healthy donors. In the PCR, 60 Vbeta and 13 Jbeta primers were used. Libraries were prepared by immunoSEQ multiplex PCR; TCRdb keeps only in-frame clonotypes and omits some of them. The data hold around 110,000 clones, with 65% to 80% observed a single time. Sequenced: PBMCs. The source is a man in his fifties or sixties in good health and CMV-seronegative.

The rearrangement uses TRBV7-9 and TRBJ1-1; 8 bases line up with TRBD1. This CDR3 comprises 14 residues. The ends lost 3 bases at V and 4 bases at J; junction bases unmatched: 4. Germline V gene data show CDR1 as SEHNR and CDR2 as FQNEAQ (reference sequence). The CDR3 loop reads CASSFGQGSTEAFF. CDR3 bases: TGTGCCAGCAGCTTCGGACAGGGAAGCACTGAAGCTTTCTTT.

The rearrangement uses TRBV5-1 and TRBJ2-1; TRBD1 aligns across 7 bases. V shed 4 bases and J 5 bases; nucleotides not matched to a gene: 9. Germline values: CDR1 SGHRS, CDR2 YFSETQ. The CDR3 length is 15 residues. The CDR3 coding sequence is TGCGCCAGCAGCCGACAGGGAATATCCGACAATGAGCAGTTCTTC. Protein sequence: CASSRQGISDNEQFF.

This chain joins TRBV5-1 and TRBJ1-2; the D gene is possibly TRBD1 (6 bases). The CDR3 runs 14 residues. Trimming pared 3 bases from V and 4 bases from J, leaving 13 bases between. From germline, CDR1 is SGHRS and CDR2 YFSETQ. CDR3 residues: CASSSQGTAYGYTF. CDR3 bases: TGCGCCAGCAGCTCCCAGGGGACGGCCTATGGCTACACCTTC.

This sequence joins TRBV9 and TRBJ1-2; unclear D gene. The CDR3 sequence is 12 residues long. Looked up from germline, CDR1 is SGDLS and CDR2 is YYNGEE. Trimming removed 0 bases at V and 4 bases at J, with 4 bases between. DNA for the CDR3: TGTGCCAGCAGCGTAGTCTCCTATGGCTACACCTTC. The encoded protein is CASSVVSYGYTF.

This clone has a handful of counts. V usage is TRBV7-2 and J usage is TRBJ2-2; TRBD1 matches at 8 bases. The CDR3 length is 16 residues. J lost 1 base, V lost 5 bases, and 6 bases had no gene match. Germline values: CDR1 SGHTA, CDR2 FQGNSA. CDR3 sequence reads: CASSPPDRVNTGELFF. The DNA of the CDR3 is TGTGCCAGCAGCCCCCCGGACAGGGTGAACACCGGGGAGCTGTTTTTT.

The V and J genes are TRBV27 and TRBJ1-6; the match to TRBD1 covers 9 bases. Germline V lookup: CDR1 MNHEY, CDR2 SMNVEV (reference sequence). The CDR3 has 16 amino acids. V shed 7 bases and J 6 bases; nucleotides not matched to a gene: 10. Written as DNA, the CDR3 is TGTGCCAGCACGCGCTCACAGGGGGCGGGTAATTCACCCCTCCACTTT. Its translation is CASTRSQGAGNSPLHF.

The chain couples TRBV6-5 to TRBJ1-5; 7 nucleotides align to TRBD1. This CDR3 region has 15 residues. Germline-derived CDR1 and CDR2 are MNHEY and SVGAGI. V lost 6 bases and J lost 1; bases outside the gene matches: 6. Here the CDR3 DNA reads TGTGCCAGCAGCATGAGACAGGGAAGCAATCAGCCCCAGCATTTT. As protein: CASSMRQGSNQPQHF.

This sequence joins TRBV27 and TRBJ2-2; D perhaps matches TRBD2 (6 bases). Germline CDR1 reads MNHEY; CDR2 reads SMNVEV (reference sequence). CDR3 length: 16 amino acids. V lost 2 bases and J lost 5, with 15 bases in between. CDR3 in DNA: TGTGCCAGCAGTTTAGGTGGCCCTGGGAGGACCGGGGAGCTGTTTTTT. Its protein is CASSLGGPGRTGELFF.

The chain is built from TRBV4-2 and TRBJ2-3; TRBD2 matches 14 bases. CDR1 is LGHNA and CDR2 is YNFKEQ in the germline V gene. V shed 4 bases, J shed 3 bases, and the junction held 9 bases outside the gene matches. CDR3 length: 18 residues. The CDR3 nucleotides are TGTGCCAGCAGCCTTGGGACTAGCGGGGGAGATTGGACAGATACGCAGTATTTT. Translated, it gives CASSLGTSGGDWTDTQYF.

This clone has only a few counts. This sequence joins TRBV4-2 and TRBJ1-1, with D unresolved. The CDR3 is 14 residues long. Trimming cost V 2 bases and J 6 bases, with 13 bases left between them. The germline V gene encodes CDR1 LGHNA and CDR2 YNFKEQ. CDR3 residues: CASSQIEVFAEAFF. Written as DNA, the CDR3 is TGTGCCAGCAGCCAAATCGAGGTTTTCGCTGAAGCTTTCTTT.

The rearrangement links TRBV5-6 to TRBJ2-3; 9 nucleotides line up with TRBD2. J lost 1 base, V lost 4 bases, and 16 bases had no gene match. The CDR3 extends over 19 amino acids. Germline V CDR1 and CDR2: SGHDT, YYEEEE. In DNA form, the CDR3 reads TGTGCCAGCAGCAGCCATTGGCGGGGGGGATATGACGGCACAGATACGCAGTATTTT. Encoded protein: CASSSHWRGGYDGTDTQYF.

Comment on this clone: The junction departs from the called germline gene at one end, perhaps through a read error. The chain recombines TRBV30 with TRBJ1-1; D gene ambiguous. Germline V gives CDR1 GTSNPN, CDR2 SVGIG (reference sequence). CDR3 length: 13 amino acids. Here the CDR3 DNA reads TGTGCCTGGAGTATGGAGATGAACACTGAAGATTTCTTT. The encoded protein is CAWSMEMNTEDFF.

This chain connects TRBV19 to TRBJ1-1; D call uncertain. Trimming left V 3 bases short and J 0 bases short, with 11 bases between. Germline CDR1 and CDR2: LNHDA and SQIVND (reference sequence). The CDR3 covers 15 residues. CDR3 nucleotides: TGTGCCAGTAGTATCGCCGGGGTGATGAACACTGAAGCTTTCTTT. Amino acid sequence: CASSIAGVMNTEAFF.

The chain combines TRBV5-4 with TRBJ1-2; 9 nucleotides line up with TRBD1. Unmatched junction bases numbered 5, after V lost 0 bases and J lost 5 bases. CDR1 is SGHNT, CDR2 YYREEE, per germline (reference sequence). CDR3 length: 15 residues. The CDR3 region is CASSLETGGVYGYTF. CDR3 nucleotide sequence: TGTGCCAGCAGCTTGGAGACAGGGGGGGTATATGGCTACACCTTC.

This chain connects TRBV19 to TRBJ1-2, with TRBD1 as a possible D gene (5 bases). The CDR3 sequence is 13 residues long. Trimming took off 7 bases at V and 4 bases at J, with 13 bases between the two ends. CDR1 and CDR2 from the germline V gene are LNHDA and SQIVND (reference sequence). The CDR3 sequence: CASTHDSLYGYTF. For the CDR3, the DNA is TGTGCCAGTACCCACGACAGCCTCTATGGCTACACCTTC.

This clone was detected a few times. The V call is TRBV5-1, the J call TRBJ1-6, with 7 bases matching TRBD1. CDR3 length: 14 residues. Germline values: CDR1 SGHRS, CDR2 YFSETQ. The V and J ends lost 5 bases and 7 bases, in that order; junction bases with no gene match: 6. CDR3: CASSSGQPNSPLHF. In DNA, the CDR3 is TGCGCCAGCAGTTCGGGACAGCCGAATTCACCCCTCCACTTT.

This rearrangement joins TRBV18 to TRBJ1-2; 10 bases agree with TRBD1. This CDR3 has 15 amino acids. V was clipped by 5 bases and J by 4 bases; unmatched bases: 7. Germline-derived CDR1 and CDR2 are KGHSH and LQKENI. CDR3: CASSSRDRGSYGYTF. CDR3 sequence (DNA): TGTGCCAGCTCATCCCGGGACAGGGGCAGCTATGGCTACACCTTC.

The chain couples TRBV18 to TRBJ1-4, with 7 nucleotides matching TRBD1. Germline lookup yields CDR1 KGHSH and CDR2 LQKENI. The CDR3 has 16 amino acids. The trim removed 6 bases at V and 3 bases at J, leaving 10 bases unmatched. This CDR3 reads CASSPNRGLANEKLFF. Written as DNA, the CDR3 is TGTGCCAGCTCCCCAAACAGGGGTCTTGCTAATGAAAAACTGTTTTTT. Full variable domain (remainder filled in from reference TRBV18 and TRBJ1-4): NAGVMQNPRHLVRRRGQEARLRCSPMKGHSHVYWYRQLPEEGLKFMVYLQKENIIDESGMPKERFSAEFPKEGPSILRIQQVVRGDSAAYFCASSPNRGLANEKLFFGSGTQLSVL.

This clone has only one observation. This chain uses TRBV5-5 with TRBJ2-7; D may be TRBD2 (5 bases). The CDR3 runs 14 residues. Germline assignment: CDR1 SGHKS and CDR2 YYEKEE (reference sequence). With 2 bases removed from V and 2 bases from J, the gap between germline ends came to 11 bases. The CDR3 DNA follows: TGTGCCAGCAGCTTCGGGGTGGTAGCCTACGAGCAGTACTTC. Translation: CASSFGVVAYEQYF.

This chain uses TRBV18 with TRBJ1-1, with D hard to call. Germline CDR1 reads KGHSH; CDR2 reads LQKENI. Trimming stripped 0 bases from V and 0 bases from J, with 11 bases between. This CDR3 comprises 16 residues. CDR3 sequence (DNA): TGTGCCAGCTCACCACCCCCGAGAACCATGAACACTGAAGCTTTCTTT. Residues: CASSPPPRTMNTEAFF. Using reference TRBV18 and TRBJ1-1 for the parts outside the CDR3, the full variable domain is NAGVMQNPRHLVRRRGQEARLRCSPMKGHSHVYWYRQLPEEGLKFMVYLQKENIIDESGMPKERFSAEFPKEGPSILRIQQVVRGDSAAYFCASSPPPRTMNTEAFFGQGTRLTVV.

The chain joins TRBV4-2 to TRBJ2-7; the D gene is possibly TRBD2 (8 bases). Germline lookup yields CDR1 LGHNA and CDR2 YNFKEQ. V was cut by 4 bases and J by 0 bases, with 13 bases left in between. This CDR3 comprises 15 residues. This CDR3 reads CASSPGGLDSYEQYF. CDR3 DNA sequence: TGTGCCAGCAGCCCAGGGGGACTAGACTCCTACGAGCAGTACTTC.

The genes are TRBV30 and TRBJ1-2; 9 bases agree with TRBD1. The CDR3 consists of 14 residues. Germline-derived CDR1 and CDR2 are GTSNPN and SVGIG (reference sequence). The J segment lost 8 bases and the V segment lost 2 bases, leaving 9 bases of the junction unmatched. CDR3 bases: TGTGCCTGGAGTAGTGACAGGGGGTATGGGGGCTACACCTTC. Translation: CAWSSDRGYGGYTF.

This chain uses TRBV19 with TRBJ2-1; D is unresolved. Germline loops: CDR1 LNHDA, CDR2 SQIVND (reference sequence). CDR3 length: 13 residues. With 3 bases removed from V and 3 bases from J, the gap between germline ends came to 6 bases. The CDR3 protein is CASSMGVYNEQFF. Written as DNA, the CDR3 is TGTGCCAGTAGTATGGGCGTCTACAATGAGCAGTTCTTC.

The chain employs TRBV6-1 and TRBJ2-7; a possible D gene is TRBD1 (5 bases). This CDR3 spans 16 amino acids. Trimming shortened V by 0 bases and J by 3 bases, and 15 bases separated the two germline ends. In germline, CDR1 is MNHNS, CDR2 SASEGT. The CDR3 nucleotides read TGTGCCAGCAGTGAAGCTAGGACCGCTCAGGGCTACGAGCAGTACTTC. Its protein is CASSEARTAQGYEQYF.

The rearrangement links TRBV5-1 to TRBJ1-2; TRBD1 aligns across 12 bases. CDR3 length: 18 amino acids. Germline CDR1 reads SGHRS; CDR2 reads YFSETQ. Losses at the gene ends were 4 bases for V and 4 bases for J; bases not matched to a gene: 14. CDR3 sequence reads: CASSPKTGTGGGSYGYTF. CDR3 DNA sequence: TGCGCCAGCAGCCCGAAAACCGGGACAGGGGGCGGTAGCTATGGCTACACCTTC.

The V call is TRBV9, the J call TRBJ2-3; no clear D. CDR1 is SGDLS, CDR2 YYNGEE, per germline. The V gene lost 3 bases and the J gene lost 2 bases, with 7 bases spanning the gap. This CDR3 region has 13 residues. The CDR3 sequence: CASSAEPTDTQYF. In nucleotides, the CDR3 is TGTGCCAGCAGCGCCGAGCCCACAGATACGCAGTATTTT.

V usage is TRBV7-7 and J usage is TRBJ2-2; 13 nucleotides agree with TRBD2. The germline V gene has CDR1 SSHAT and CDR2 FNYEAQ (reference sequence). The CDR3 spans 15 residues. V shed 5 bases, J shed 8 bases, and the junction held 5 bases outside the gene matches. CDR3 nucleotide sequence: TGTGCCAGCAGCCCCGGGACTAGCGGGGTAGGGGAGCTGTTTTTT. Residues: CASSPGTSGVGELFF.

CDR3 in amino acids: CASSFPSGGRNEQFF. The CDR3 DNA reads as TGTGCCAGCAGCTTCCCTAGCGGGGGGCGGAATGAGCAGTTCTTC. V is TRBV7-2 and J is TRBJ2-1; 11 nucleotides agree with TRBD2. CDR1 is SGHTA and CDR2 is FQGNSA in the germline V gene. The CDR3 extends over 15 amino acids. The V gene end was trimmed by 3 bases and the J gene end by 7 bases; junction bases not matched to a gene: 5.

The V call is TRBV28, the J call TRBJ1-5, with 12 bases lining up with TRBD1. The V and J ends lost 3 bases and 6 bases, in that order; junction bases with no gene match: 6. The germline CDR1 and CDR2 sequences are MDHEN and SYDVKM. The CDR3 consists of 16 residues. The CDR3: CASSLGGTGGIQPQHF. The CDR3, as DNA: TGTGCCAGCAGTTTGGGGGGGACAGGGGGCATTCAGCCCCAGCATTTT.

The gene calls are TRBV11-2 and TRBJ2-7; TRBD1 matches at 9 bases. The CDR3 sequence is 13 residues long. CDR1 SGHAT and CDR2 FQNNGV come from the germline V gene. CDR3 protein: CASSLDARTGVTV. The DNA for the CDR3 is TGTGCCAGCAGCTTGGACGCCCGGACAGGGGTAACCGTC.